The present T cell receptor (beta chain) was sequenced within a study of OX40 agonist ivuxolimab in advanced cancers. Data came from immunoSEQ multiplex PCR; TCRdb stores just in-frame clones and leaves some out. Among about 81,000 clones, 85% to 90% were seen once, and the ten largest hold around 0.2%. The CDR3 extends over 17 amino acids. Germline V gene lookup returns CDR1 LNHDA and CDR2 SQIVND (reference sequence). The source material was CD4+ or CD8+ T cells sorted from blood, sampled in a trial of the OX40 agonist ivuxolimab. This sequence originates from an adult with an advanced solid tumor such as melanoma, head and neck, liver or kidney cancer. The chain combines TRBV19 with TRBJ2-1; the match to TRBD2 covers 14 bases. This CDR3 reads CARTSGGPLPTGNEQFF. CDR3 in DNA: TGTGCTCGGACTAGCGGGGGGCCCCTACCGACCGGCAATGAGCAGTTCTTC. The whole variable domain, remainder taken from reference TRBV19 and TRBJ2-1, is DGGITQSPKYLFRKEGQNVTLSCEQNLNHDAMYWYRQDPGQGLRLIYYSQIVNDFQKGDIAEGYSVSREKKESFPLTVTSAQKNPTAFYLCARTSGGPLPTGNEQFFGPGTRLTVL.